Presented here are 21 T cell receptor beta chains from one specimen sequenced in a study of T cells after yellow fever vaccination. TCRdb re-called the 5' RACE reads through MiXCR, storing one row per CDR3 protein. The data show under 90,000 distinct CDR3 sequences, under 8% seen once. Sequencing used CD8+ T cells sorted from PBMCs, obtained roughly seven weeks after the first yellow fever vaccination. The origin of the receptors is a man aged 18 to 29 who received the YFV17D yellow fever vaccine.

This clonotype was seen at least ten times. The chain is built from TRBV28 and TRBJ2-5, with a tentative D call TRBD2 (5 bases). V was clipped by 2 bases and J by 1 base, with 5 bases between them. The CDR3 contains 13 residues. CDR1 is MDHEN and CDR2 is SYDVKM in the germline V gene. The CDR3 protein is CASSLRGQETQYF. The CDR3 region has the DNA TGTGCCAGCAGTTTACGGGGCCAAGAGACCCAGTACTTC. The whole variable domain, filled in from reference TRBV28 and TRBJ2-5, reads DVKVTQSSRYLVKRTGEKVFLECVQDMDHENMFWYRQDPGLGLRLIYFSYDVKMKEKGDIPEGYSVSREKKERFSLILESASTNQTSMYLCASSLRGQETQYFGPGTRLLVL.

The chain has TRBV15 and TRBJ2-7; weak D call: TRBD1 (5 bases). Trimming took off 0 bases at V and 1 base at J, with 13 bases between the two ends. Germline V CDR1 and CDR2: LNHNV, YYDKDF (reference sequence). The CDR3 is made up of 16 amino acids. The CDR3 DNA reads TGTGCCACCAGCAGAGAGAAGGGGCTTTCGTCCTACGAGCAGTACTTC. Translating it yields CATSREKGLSSYEQYF.

A few counts support this clonotype. This CDR3 reads CASSTSPGQGSDTQYF. The CDR3 coding sequence is TGTGCCAGCAGCACCTCCCCAGGACAGGGATCAGATACGCAGTATTTT. V usage is TRBV7-9 and J usage is TRBJ2-3; 8 bases map to TRBD1. V was pared by 5 bases and J by 4 bases, with 11 bases of the junction left unmatched. The CDR3 has 16 residues. Germline CDR1 SEHNR, CDR2 FQNEAQ (reference sequence).

This clonotype was counted at least ten times. One end of the junction does not line up with germline, which may come from a read error. This chain connects TRBV7-9 to TRBJ2-1; 12 bases are a match to TRBD2. This CDR3 spans 12 amino acids. Germline lookup yields CDR1 SEHNR and CDR2 FQNEAQ (reference sequence). Here the CDR3 reads CASTFGLAGTLF. The CDR3 bases are TGTGCCAGCACCTTTGGACTAGCGGGGACCCTCTTC.

This clonotype has more than one count but fewer than ten. V and J are TRBV7-6 and TRBJ2-3; possibly TRBD1 or TRBD2 for D (5 bases each). Germline lookup yields CDR1 SGHVS and CDR2 FNYEAQ. Trimming removed 5 bases from V and 5 bases from J, with 14 bases in between. CDR3 length: 14 residues. The chain's CDR3 is CASSLTGTVDTQYF. For the CDR3, the DNA is TGTGCCAGCAGCCTGACCGGGACCGTAGATACGCAGTATTTT.

The CDR3 coding sequence is TGTGCCAGCAGTTTCTACGGTTCACCCCTCCACTTT. Its protein is CASSFYGSPLHF. The gene calls are TRBV27 and TRBJ1-6; no clear D. CDR1 is MNHEY, CDR2 SMNVEV, per germline (reference sequence). The CDR3 is 12 amino acids. V was shortened by 3 bases and J by 9 bases, with 6 bases between the two germline ends.

Points on this clonotype: A much larger clonotype is one base distant, so this may be a read error. The rearrangement joins TRBV5-1 to TRBJ2-1; D is ambiguous. Germline V CDR1 and CDR2: SGHRS, YFSETQ. The CDR3 consists of 13 residues. CDR3: CASSLAENNEQSF. DNA for the CDR3: TGCGCCAGCAGCTTGGCAGAAAACAATGAGCAGTCCTTC.

The chain recombines TRBV4-3 with TRBJ2-3; 8 nucleotides align to TRBD2. This CDR3 is 14 amino acids long. Germline lookup yields CDR1 LGHNA and CDR2 YSLEER. The V and J ends lost 8 bases and 0 bases, in that order; junction bases with no gene match: 4. The CDR3 DNA is TGCGCCAGCGGTATAGCGGGGAGCACAGATACGCAGTATTTT. As protein: CASGIAGSTDTQYF.

This clonotype was recorded many times. This chain connects TRBV2 to TRBJ1-1; D unresolved. The CDR3 consists of 12 residues. Germline lookup yields CDR1 SNHLY and CDR2 FYNNEI. With 6 bases removed from V and 7 bases from J, the gap between germline ends came to 12 bases. The CDR3 coding sequence is TGTGCCAGCAGCGATGAGGGCCTTGAAGCTTTCTTT. It translates to CASSDEGLEAFF.

This clonotype was detected many times. J is TRBJ2-7 and V is TRBV7-9, with 8 bases fitting TRBD1. Germline V gene lookup returns CDR1 SEHNR and CDR2 FQNEAQ (reference sequence). The V gene end was trimmed by 0 bases and the J gene end by 6 bases; junction bases not matched to a gene: 4. CDR3 length: 14 amino acids. This CDR3 is CASSLARTGSEQYF. CDR3 coding DNA: TGTGCCAGCAGCTTAGCGAGGACAGGGAGCGAGCAGTACTTC.

This clonotype was seen ten or more times. The gene calls are TRBV10-3 and TRBJ2-3; a weak D match, TRBD2 (7 bases). Trimming removed 3 bases from V and 2 bases from J, with 18 bases in between. This CDR3 is built from 17 residues. Germline V lookup: CDR1 ENHRY, CDR2 SYGVKD. This CDR3 is CAISDWGQGRATDTQYF. The CDR3 nucleotides read TGTGCCATCAGTGATTGGGGGCAGGGGAGGGCCACAGATACGCAGTATTTT.

This clonotype was recorded a few times. The chain joins TRBV7-6 to TRBJ2-3; weak D call: TRBD1 (6 bases). The CDR3 length is 15 residues. Trimming shortened V by 5 bases and J by 2 bases, and 14 bases separated the two germline ends. CDR1 and CDR2 from the germline V gene are SGHVS and FNYEAQ. Here the CDR3 reads CASSAGTYATDTQYF. The DNA of the CDR3 is TGTGCCAGCAGCGCCGGGACATATGCCACAGATACGCAGTATTTT.

This clonotype was picked up many times. The chain recombines TRBV10-1 with TRBJ2-1; the D gene is possibly TRBD2 (5 bases). Germline V lookup: CDR1 WNHNN, CDR2 SYGVQD (reference sequence). This CDR3 spans 12 amino acids. V was shortened by 3 bases and J by 9 bases, with 9 bases between the two germline ends. CDR3 region: CASSEGSGEQFF. CDR3 nucleotides: TGCGCCAGCAGTGAAGGAAGCGGTGAGCAGTTCTTC.

This clonotype was observed many times. This chain links TRBV7-9 with TRBJ2-7, with TRBD2 as a possible D gene (5 bases). The CDR3 has 14 amino acids. Trimming shortened V by 4 bases and J by 1 base, and 11 bases separated the two germline ends. CDR1 and CDR2 (germline): SEHNR, FQNEAQ (reference sequence). CDR3 sequence reads: CASSSTGMSYEQYF. CDR3 nucleotide sequence: TGTGCCAGCAGCTCGACGGGGATGTCCTACGAGCAGTACTTC.

The chain carries TRBV19 and TRBJ1-1; tentatively, D is TRBD1 (6 bases). Germline loops: CDR1 LNHDA, CDR2 SQIVND (reference sequence). The CDR3 runs 12 residues. Trimming stripped 5 bases from V and 8 bases from J, with 12 bases between. The CDR3 spells CASSSLQGEAFF. Written as DNA, the CDR3 is TGTGCCAGTAGTTCCCTCCAGGGGGAAGCTTTCTTT.

This clonotype was observed at least ten times. The chain couples TRBV27 to TRBJ1-1; possibly TRBD1 for D (6 bases). Germline V gene sequence: CDR1 MNHEY, CDR2 SMNVEV (reference sequence). Trimming removed 10 bases from V and 2 bases from J, with 17 bases in between. This CDR3 is 14 amino acids long. The CDR3 DNA reads TGTGCCACCGCCCCCCCGGACAGCAACACTGAAGCTTTCTTT. Protein: CATAPPDSNTEAFF.

At least ten counts were recorded for this clonotype. V gene TRBV2 combines with J gene TRBJ2-3; D gene ambiguous. Germline V gene data show CDR1 as SNHLY and CDR2 as FYNNEI. The V gene lost 0 bases and the J gene lost 4 bases, with 2 bases spanning the gap. This CDR3 spans 12 amino acids. This CDR3 reads CASSEASDTQYF. CDR3 coding DNA: TGTGCCAGCAGTGAAGCGTCAGATACGCAGTATTTT.

Ten or more counts support this clonotype. CDR3 loop: CASIPTGEEDTQYF. Written as DNA, the CDR3 is TGTGCCAGCATCCCGACAGGGGAAGAAGATACGCAGTATTTT. The chain joins TRBV7-9 to TRBJ2-3; 8 bases map to TRBD1. There are 14 residues in the CDR3. Trimming cost V 7 bases and J 5 bases; bases outside gene matches: 8. In germline, CDR1 is SEHNR, CDR2 FQNEAQ (reference sequence).

The chain joins TRBV3-1 to TRBJ1-1; no definite D call. Trimming shortened V by 6 bases and J by 0 bases, and 17 bases separated the two germline ends. There are 16 residues in the CDR3. The germline CDR1 and CDR2 sequences are LGHDT and YNNKEL (reference sequence). CDR3: CASSRTFPKLNTEAFF. Written as DNA, the CDR3 is TGTGCCAGCAGTCGGACTTTCCCAAAATTGAACACTGAAGCTTTCTTT.

This clonotype was seen repeatedly, ten times or more. This chain links TRBV6-5 with TRBJ2-6; 7 bases line up with TRBD1. With 4 bases clipped from V and 0 bases from J, the junction kept 3 bases outside the gene matches. This CDR3 region has 16 residues. The germline gives CDR1 MNHEY, CDR2 SVGAGI. The DNA for the CDR3 is TGTGCCAGCAGTTTCAACAGGGGCTCTGGGGCCAACGTCCTGACTTTC. This encodes CASSFNRGSGANVLTF.

The V call is TRBV4-3, the J call TRBJ1-2; 7 bases are a match to TRBD1. The CDR3 covers 15 residues. V dropped 0 bases and J dropped 3; count of bases not matched to a gene: 4. Germline assignment: CDR1 LGHNA and CDR2 YSLEER. DNA for the CDR3: TGCGCCAGCAGCCAAGAGCGGACAGGCGACTATGGCTACACCTTC. Its protein is CASSQERTGDYGYTF.